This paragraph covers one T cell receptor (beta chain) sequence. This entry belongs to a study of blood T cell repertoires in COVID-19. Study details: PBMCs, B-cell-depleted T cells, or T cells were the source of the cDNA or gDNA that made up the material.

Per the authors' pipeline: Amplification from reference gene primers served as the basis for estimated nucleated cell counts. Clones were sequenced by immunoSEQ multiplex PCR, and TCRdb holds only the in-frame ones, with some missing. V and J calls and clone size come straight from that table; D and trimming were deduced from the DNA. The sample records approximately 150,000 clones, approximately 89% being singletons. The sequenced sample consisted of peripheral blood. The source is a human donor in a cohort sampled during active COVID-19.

CDR3 amino acids: CASSYSGGTQYF. As DNA, the CDR3 is TGTGCCAGCAGTTACTCGGGAGGGACGCAGTATTTT. J is TRBJ2-3 and V is TRBV6-5; 7 bases fit TRBD2. This CDR3 has 12 amino acids. With V trimmed by 0 bases and J by 9 bases, 0 bases remained unmatched. Germline CDR1 reads MNHEY; CDR2 reads SVGAGI.